The rows below give T cell receptor beta chains drawn from one sample of a study of blood T cell repertoires in COVID-19. Data came from immunoSEQ multiplex PCR; TCRdb stores just in-frame clones and leaves some out. In the table there are approximately 330,000 clones, 85% to 90% of which are singletons. The sample comprised PBMCs or T cells enriched from blood (not recorded which). The receptors come from a woman in her 30s who had recovered from COVID-19. CDR3s include the opening cysteine and the closing phenylalanine or tryptophan. A D gene is named only where the DNA matches it firmly. Not all rows give a size; the values are once, few, many and, for expanded clones, a class.

v_gene: TRBV7-9
d_gene: NA
j_gene: TRBJ1-1
abundance: NA
CDR3nt: TGTGCCAGCAGCCGACACCTCAGAGACAGCTGGAACACTGAAGCTTTCTTT
CDR3aa: CASSRHLRDSWNTEAFF

v_gene: TRBV19
d_gene: NA
j_gene: TRBJ1-1
abundance: NA
CDR3nt: TGTGCCAGTAGTATAGACGGGGGGCTTGGTGAAGCTTTCTTT
CDR3aa: CASSIDGGLGEAFF

v_gene: TRBV2
d_gene: NA
j_gene: TRBJ1-2
abundance: NA
CDR3nt: TGTGCCAGCACCGCCCCGGCGGGGAACTATGGCTACACCTTC
CDR3aa: CASTAPAGNYGYTF

v_gene: TRBV28
d_gene: TRBD1
j_gene: TRBJ1-4
abundance: NA
CDR3nt: TGTGCCAGCAGTTTGGTCAGGGGGAAAGAAAAACTGTTTTTT
CDR3aa: CASSLVRGKEKLFF

v_gene: TRBV4-2
d_gene: NA
j_gene: TRBJ2-3
abundance: NA
CDR3nt: TGTGCCAGCAGCCTCGACTCCCCTTCCACAGATACGCAGTATTTT
CDR3aa: CASSLDSPSTDTQYF

v_gene: TRBV5-5
d_gene: NA
j_gene: TRBJ2-2
abundance: NA
CDR3nt: TGTGCCAGCAGCTTCGACGGGGGGCGACTGTTTTTT
CDR3aa: CASSFDGGRLFF

v_gene: TRBV3-1/TRBV3-2
d_gene: NA
j_gene: TRBJ2-1
abundance: NA
CDR3nt: TGTGCCAGCAGCCCGATTGGACTGGGGGAGCAGTTCTTC
CDR3aa: CASSPIGLGEQFF

v_gene: TRBV5-4
d_gene: TRBD1
j_gene: TRBJ1-4
abundance: NA
CDR3nt: TGTGCCAGCAGCCCAGGGGGTCGTGGAACTAATGAAAAACTGTTTTTT
CDR3aa: CASSPGGRGTNEKLFF

v_gene: TRBV29-1
d_gene: NA
j_gene: TRBJ1-1
abundance: few
CDR3nt: TGCAGCGTTTTTCAAGTGGGGATACAGGGCGCAGCTTTCTTT
CDR3aa: CSVFQVGIQGAAFF

v_gene: TRBV19
d_gene: TRBD1
j_gene: TRBJ1-2
abundance: NA
CDR3nt: TGTGCCAGTAGTATCTGGGACAGGGAGTCGGTGAGCGGCTACACCTTC
CDR3aa: CASSIWDRESVSGYTF

v_gene: TRBV28
d_gene: NA
j_gene: TRBJ1-5
abundance: NA
CDR3nt: TGTGCCAGCAGTTTGCCCGGGGACATTAGCAATCAGCCCCAGCATTTT
CDR3aa: CASSLPGDISNQPQHF

v_gene: TRBV11-2
d_gene: NA
j_gene: TRBJ2-1
abundance: NA
CDR3nt: TGTGCCAGCAGCTTTCGCGCTGCTCGATTGCTTCACAATGAGCAGTTCTTC
CDR3aa: CASSFRAARLLHNEQFF

v_gene: TRBV7-9
d_gene: NA
j_gene: TRBJ1-1
abundance: NA
CDR3nt: TGTGCCAGCAGATCTCCCCCCAGGACAGCCTTGAACACTGAAGCTTTCTTT
CDR3aa: CASRSPPRTALNTEAFF

v_gene: TRBV24-1
d_gene: TRBD1
j_gene: TRBJ2-2
abundance: NA
CDR3nt: TGTGCCACCAGCAGACAGGGTCTTACCCACACCGGGGAGCTGTTTTTT
CDR3aa: CATSRQGLTHTGELFF

v_gene: TRBV14
d_gene: NA
j_gene: TRBJ1-1
abundance: NA
CDR3nt: TGTGCCAGCAGCCAAGATGTGGGCCAGGGGATCGTTGAGCAATTTTTGATCGACACTGAAGCTTTCTTT
CDR3aa: CASSQDVGQGIVEQFLIDTEAFF

v_gene: TRBV10-2
d_gene: NA
j_gene: TRBJ2-3
abundance: NA
CDR3nt: TGCGCCAGCATGAGGACTCCAGATACGCAGTATTTT
CDR3aa: CASMRTPDTQYF

v_gene: TRBV18
d_gene: NA
j_gene: TRBJ1-5
abundance: NA
CDR3nt: TGTGCCAGCTCACCCCCCGCGGACAGCTATAGCAATCAGCCCCAGCATTTT
CDR3aa: CASSPPADSYSNQPQHF

v_gene: TRBV9
d_gene: NA
j_gene: TRBJ1-5
abundance: NA
CDR3nt: TGTGCCAGCAGCCCGCAAGTACACAATCAGCCCCAGCATTTT
CDR3aa: CASSPQVHNQPQHF

v_gene: TRBV13
d_gene: NA
j_gene: TRBJ2-7
abundance: NA
CDR3nt: TGTGCCAGCAGCTTTTATACAAACAGGGAAGACGAGCAGTACTTC
CDR3aa: CASSFYTNREDEQYF

v_gene: TRBV7-9
d_gene: TRBD1
j_gene: TRBJ2-5
abundance: NA
CDR3nt: TGTGCCAGCAGCTTTGCGCTAGGGGGCGAATCGTTTGGGGAGACCCAGTACTTC
CDR3aa: CASSFALGGESFGETQYF

v_gene: TRBV27
d_gene: TRBD2
j_gene: TRBJ2-3
abundance: NA
CDR3nt: TGTGCCAGCAGTTCGGGACTAGCGGGAGCGGATACGCAGTATTTT
CDR3aa: CASSSGLAGADTQYF

v_gene: TRBV6-6
d_gene: TRBD1
j_gene: TRBJ1-2
abundance: NA
CDR3nt: TGTGCCAGCAGTCAATGGGACAGGGCGTCCTTAAATTATGGCTACACCTTC
CDR3aa: CASSQWDRASLNYGYTF

v_gene: TRBV5-1
d_gene: NA
j_gene: TRBJ2-1
abundance: NA
CDR3nt: TGCGCCAGCAGCTTGATAGGGGGTGAGCAGTTCTTC
CDR3aa: CASSLIGGEQFF

v_gene: TRBV29-1
d_gene: NA
j_gene: TRBJ2-2
abundance: NA
CDR3nt: TGCAGCGTAGTGGGACAACTGAACACCGGGGAGCTGTTTTTT
CDR3aa: CSVVGQLNTGELFF

v_gene: TRBV7-2
d_gene: NA
j_gene: TRBJ1-1
abundance: NA
CDR3nt: TGTGCCAGCAGCCTACAGCAGAACACTGAAGCTTTCTTT
CDR3aa: CASSLQQNTEAFF

v_gene: TRBV2
d_gene: NA
j_gene: TRBJ1-5
abundance: once
CDR3nt: TGTGCCAGCAGTGAAGCGCTTTTAGGGGTTTTTAGCAATCAGCCCCAGCATTTT
CDR3aa: CASSEALLGVFSNQPQHF

v_gene: TRBV30
d_gene: TRBD1
j_gene: TRBJ1-2
abundance: NA
CDR3nt: TGTGCCTGGAGGACAGGGTGGGGCTACACCTTC
CDR3aa: CAWRTGWGYTF

v_gene: TRBV27
d_gene: NA
j_gene: TRBJ2-7
abundance: NA
CDR3nt: TGTGCCAGCAGTTTATATAACCCCAGCTCCTACGAGCAGTACTTC
CDR3aa: CASSLYNPSSYEQYF

v_gene: TRBV20-1
d_gene: NA
j_gene: TRBJ1-5
abundance: NA
CDR3nt: TGCAGTGCTAGTACCCAGAGCAATCAGCCCCAGCATTTT
CDR3aa: CSASTQSNQPQHF

v_gene: TRBV3-1/TRBV3-2
d_gene: NA
j_gene: TRBJ2-5
abundance: NA
CDR3nt: TGTGCCAGCAGCCAATCGCTCCAGCGGGCAAAAGAGACCCAGTACTTC
CDR3aa: CASSQSLQRAKETQYF

v_gene: TRBV10-2
d_gene: NA
j_gene: TRBJ1-1
abundance: NA
CDR3nt: TGCGCCAGCAGGGCGCAGGGCACTGAAGCTTTCTTT
CDR3aa: CASRAQGTEAFF

v_gene: TRBV11-2
d_gene: NA
j_gene: TRBJ1-4
abundance: once
CDR3nt: TGTGCCAGCAGGTCTAGATCGGGGGGCCATCTATATAATGAAAAACTGTTTTTT
CDR3aa: CASRSRSGGHLYNEKLFF

v_gene: TRBV3-1/TRBV3-2
d_gene: NA
j_gene: TRBJ1-6
abundance: NA
CDR3nt: TGTGCCAGCAGCCAAGCTAGTTTTAATTCACCCCTCCACTTT
CDR3aa: CASSQASFNSPLHF

v_gene: TRBV29-1
d_gene: TRBD1
j_gene: TRBJ1-2
abundance: NA
CDR3nt: TGCAGCGTTGTAGACAGGGAGGACTATGGCTACACCTTC
CDR3aa: CSVVDREDYGYTF